The T cell receptor beta chain described here comes from a study of brain metastases from non-small cell lung cancer. This CDR3 has 16 amino acids. V lost 1 base and J lost 5; bases outside the gene matches: 7. Germline CDR1 SGHDT, CDR2 YYEEEE. Measured with immunoSEQ multiplex PCR; TCRdb has only the in-frame clones, and not every one. The sample contains 1,500 to 2,000 clones, 70% to 85% of which appear only once. The receptor's source is a donor aged 40 or over with non-small cell lung cancer. Sample: tumor-adjacent normal tissue. The chain employs TRBV5-6 and TRBJ2-3; 10 bases fit TRBD1. CDR3 DNA: TGTGCCAGCAGCTTGTTAGGGGACAGGGGAGAAGATACGCAGTATTTT. Amino acid sequence: CASSLLGDRGEDTQYF.